One sample yielded the 9 T cell receptor beta chains listed below, sequenced in a study of cytomegalovirus exposure and HLA in healthy donors. The repertoire was sequenced with immunoSEQ multiplex PCR; TCRdb's copy has only in-frame clones and lacks some. The sample lists tens of thousands of clones, over 85% occurring once. Specimen: PBMCs. Receptors were obtained from a woman aged 18-35 years in good health and CMV-seronegative.

V usage is TRBV9 and J usage is TRBJ2-3, with 8 bases that match TRBD2. The J segment lost 3 bases and the V segment lost 4 bases, leaving 13 bases of the junction unmatched. Germline lookup yields CDR1 SGDLS and CDR2 YYNGEE. This CDR3 has 17 amino acids. CDR3 sequence reads: CASSPRTGAGATDTQYF. In DNA, the CDR3 is TGTGCCAGCAGCCCACGTACCGGAGCGGGGGCAACAGATACGCAGTATTTT.

The CDR3 region is CATHRGNYGYTF. The CDR3 region has the DNA TGTGCCACCCATAGGGGAAACTATGGCTACACCTTC. V gene TRBV19 combines with J gene TRBJ1-2, with D possibly being TRBD1 (5 bases). This CDR3 comprises 12 residues. Germline V gives CDR1 LNHDA, CDR2 SQIVND (reference sequence). The V and J ends lost 10 bases and 2 bases respectively, with 11 bases between them.

J is TRBJ2-3 and V is TRBV5-4; 9 bases match TRBD2. The CDR3 is 16 residues long. From germline, CDR1 is SGHNT and CDR2 YYREEE (reference sequence). Trimming cost V 4 bases and J 5 bases; bases outside gene matches: 11. The DNA of the CDR3 is TGTGCCAGCAGCCCGGCTGGCGGGAGGGCTGGAGATACGCAGTATTTT. This gives the protein CASSPAGGRAGDTQYF.

V usage is TRBV7-2 and J usage is TRBJ2-1; a weak D match, TRBD1 (5 bases). The CDR3 loop spans 14 amino acids. V was shortened by 1 base and J by 5 bases, with 9 bases between the two germline ends. The germline V gene encodes CDR1 SGHTA and CDR2 FQGNSA. CDR3 amino acids: CASSLGVGDNEQFF. The DNA of the CDR3 is TGTGCCAGCAGCTTAGGGGTAGGGGACAATGAGCAGTTCTTC. Supplemented by reference TRBV7-2 and TRBJ2-1, the full variable domain reads GAGVSQSPSNKVTEKGKDVELRCDPISGHTALYWYRQSLGQGLEFLIYFQGNSAPDKSGLPSDRFSAERTGGSVSTLTIQRTQQEDSAVYLCASSLGVGDNEQFFGPGTRLTVL.

This clone showed up just once. The chain has TRBV4-3 and TRBJ2-1; the match to TRBD1 covers 8 bases. J was trimmed by 8 bases and V by 4 bases; bases with no gene match: 7. Germline V lookup: CDR1 LGHNA, CDR2 YSLEER. This CDR3 region has 14 residues. Written as DNA, the CDR3 is TGCGCCAGCAGCCGACAAGACAGGGGCGATGAGCAGTTCTTC. Amino acid sequence: CASSRQDRGDEQFF.

The V gene is TRBV5-1, the J gene TRBJ1-1; D call uncertain. V gave up 4 bases and J gave up 0 bases, with 10 bases separating them. The CDR3 loop spans 14 amino acids. In germline, CDR1 is SGHRS, CDR2 YFSETQ. The CDR3 region is CASSIDTMNTEAFF. CDR3 bases: TGCGCCAGCAGCATCGACACCATGAACACTGAAGCTTTCTTT.

This sequence joins TRBV6-4 and TRBJ1-6, with a possible D match to TRBD1 (6 bases). Per germline, CDR1 MRHNA and CDR2 SNTAGT. The CDR3 is 14 residues long. V lost 2 bases to trimming and J lost 11 bases, with 13 bases between them. This chain's CDR3 is CASSDGGRVTPLHF. In DNA form, the CDR3 reads TGTGCCAGCAGTGACGGGGGCAGGGTCACACCCCTCCACTTT.

The DNA of the CDR3 is TGTGCCAGTGGAACAGTGAACACTGAAGCTTTCTTT. Protein: CASGTVNTEAFF. The chain is built from TRBV19 and TRBJ1-1; D gene ambiguous. Germline V CDR1 and CDR2: LNHDA, SQIVND (reference sequence). This CDR3 has 12 residues. Trimming took 8 bases from V and 0 from J, leaving 7 bases between them.

This clone occurred a few times. The chain recombines TRBV11-3 with TRBJ2-2; TRBD1 matches at 7 bases. Germline V gives CDR1 SGHNT, CDR2 YENEEA. V shed 5 bases, J shed 1 base, and the junction held 19 bases outside the gene matches. This CDR3 contains 20 residues. The CDR3: CASSPLTHFRDRENTGELFF. The CDR3 region has the DNA TGTGCCAGCAGCCCACTTACCCATTTCCGGGACAGAGAGAACACCGGGGAGCTGTTTTTT. Full variable domain (remainder filled in from reference TRBV11-3 and TRBJ2-2): EAGVVQSPRYKIIEKKQPVAFWCNPISGHNTLYWYLQNLGQGPELLIRYENEEAVDDSQLPKDRFSAERLKGVDSTLKIQPAELGDSAVYLCASSPLTHFRDRENTGELFFGEGSRLTVL.